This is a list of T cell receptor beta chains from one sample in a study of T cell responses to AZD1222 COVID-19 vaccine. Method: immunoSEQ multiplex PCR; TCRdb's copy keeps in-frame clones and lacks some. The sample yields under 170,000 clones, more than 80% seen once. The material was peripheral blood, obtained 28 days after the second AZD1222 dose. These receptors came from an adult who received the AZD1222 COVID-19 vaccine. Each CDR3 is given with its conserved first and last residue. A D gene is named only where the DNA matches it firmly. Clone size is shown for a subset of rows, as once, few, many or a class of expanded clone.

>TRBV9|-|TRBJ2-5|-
TGTGCCAGCACCGCCGGACCGGCCCACCAAGAGACCCAGTACTTC
CASTAGPAHQETQYF
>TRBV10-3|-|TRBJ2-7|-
TGTGCCATCAGCGGAGCTCAGGGGGGCTCCTACGAGCAGTACTTC
CAISGAQGGSYEQYF
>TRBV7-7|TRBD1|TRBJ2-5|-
TGTGCCAGCAGCTTACTACAGGGGGCGAGGGAGACCCAGTACTTC
CASSLLQGARETQYF
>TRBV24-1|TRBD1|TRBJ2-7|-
TGTGCCACCAACCCCCCGGGACAGGGGGACACGCAGTACTTC
CATNPPGQGDTQYF
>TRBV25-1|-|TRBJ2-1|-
TGTGCCAGCAGTGAACCGGGACCTGGCTCCTACAATGAGCAGTTCTTC
CASSEPGPGSYNEQFF
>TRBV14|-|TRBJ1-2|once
TGTGCCAGCAGCCAAGTCAGCGCTGGCTACACCTTC
CASSQVSAGYTF
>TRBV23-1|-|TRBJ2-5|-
TGCGCCATCCCCCCCTTCGGAACCCAGTACTTC
CAIPPFGTQYF
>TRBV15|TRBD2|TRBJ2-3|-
TGTGCCACCAGCAGAGAGGCTAGCGGGAGGTCCACCCCCACAGATACGCAGTATTTT
CATSREASGRSTPTDTQYF
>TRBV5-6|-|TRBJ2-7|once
TGTGCCAGCAGCTTGGGTACCTGGGGGACCTACGAGCAGTACTTC
CASSLGTWGTYEQYF
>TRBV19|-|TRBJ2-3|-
TGTGCCAGTACATCTCTGTACGCAGATACGCAGTATTTT
CASTSLYADTQYF
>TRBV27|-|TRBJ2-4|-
TGTGCCAGCAGACCCCCGGGACAACTTCAGTACTTC
CASRPPGQLQYF
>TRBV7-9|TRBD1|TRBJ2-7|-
TGTGCCAGCAGCGGGACAGATGGTTACGAGCAGTACTTC
CASSGTDGYEQYF
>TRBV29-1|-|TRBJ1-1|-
TGCAGCGTTAAGGCAGCCGACACTGAAGCTTTCTTT
CSVKAADTEAFF
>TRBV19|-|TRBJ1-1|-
TGTGCCAGTAGTATAGTAAAGGGCAGTGGTACTGAAGCTTTCTTT
CASSIVKGSGTEAFF
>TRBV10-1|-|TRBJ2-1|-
TGCGCCAGCAGTAACTCAAGCGGATACAATGAGCAGTTCTTC
CASSNSSGYNEQFF
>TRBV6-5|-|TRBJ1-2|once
TGTGCCAGCAGTTACAGAACGGGCTATGGCTACACCTTC
CASSYRTGYGYTF
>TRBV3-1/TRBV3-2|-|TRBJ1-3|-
TGTGCCAGCAGCCAAGACGTGGGCTCTGGAAACACCATATATTTT
CASSQDVGSGNTIYF
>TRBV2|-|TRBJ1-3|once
TGTGCCAGCAGTGAAACCAAAGACAGGTTTGGAAACACCATATATTTT
CASSETKDRFGNTIYF
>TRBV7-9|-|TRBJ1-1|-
TGTGCCACCAAGAACGGGGGGATGAACACTGAAGCTTTCTTT
CATKNGGMNTEAFF
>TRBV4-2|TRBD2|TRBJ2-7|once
TGTGCCAGCAGCCAAGGAGAGGGGGGGAATAGCGGGAGGAGGAACGAGCAGTACTTC
CASSQGEGGNSGRRNEQYF
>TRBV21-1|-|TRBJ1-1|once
TGTGCCAGCGGCGACAGGTCGGACACTGAAGCTTTCTTT
CASGDRSDTEAFF
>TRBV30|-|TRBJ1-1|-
TGTGCCTGGAGTGTAGGGACTGAAGCTTTCTTT
CAWSVGTEAFF
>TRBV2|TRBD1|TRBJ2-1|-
TGTGCCAGCACGGGAATGACAGGGGAGATATACAATGAGCAGTTCTTC
CASTGMTGEIYNEQFF
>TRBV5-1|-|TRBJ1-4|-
TGCGCCAGCAGCTACCGAGGTGGGGAGGCTAATGAAAAACTGTTTTTT
CASSYRGGEANEKLFF
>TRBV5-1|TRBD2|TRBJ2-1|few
TGCGCCAGCAGCTCCATTGGGACTACCCCAAACAATGAGCAGTTCTTC
CASSSIGTTPNNEQFF
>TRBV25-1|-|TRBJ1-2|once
TGTGCCAGCAGTGGGGGGGGAGAGAGGTCCTATGGCTACACCTTC
CASSGGGERSYGYTF
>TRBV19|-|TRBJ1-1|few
TGTGCCAGTAGTATCTGGGGTAACACTGAAGCTTTCTTT
CASSIWGNTEAFF
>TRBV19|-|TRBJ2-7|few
TGTGCCAGTAGCGACGGTGCCTACGAGCAGTACTTC
CASSDGAYEQYF
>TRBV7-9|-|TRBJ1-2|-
TGTGCCAGCAGCTTCATGCAGGGGAATGGCTACACCTTC
CASSFMQGNGYTF
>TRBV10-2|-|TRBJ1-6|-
TGCGCCAGCAGTGGCCAAGGAGCCGGGGGTTCACCCCTCCACTTT
CASSGQGAGGSPLHF
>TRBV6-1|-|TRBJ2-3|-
TGTGCCAGCAGTGCCGAGGTAGGAGGAGGCACAGATACGCAGTATTTT
CASSAEVGGGTDTQYF
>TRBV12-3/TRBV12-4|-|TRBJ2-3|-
TGTGCCAGCAGCCAGTCCGGCACAGATACGCAGTATTTT
CASSQSGTDTQYF
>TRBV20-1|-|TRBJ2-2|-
TGCAGTGCTAGTAACGGGCCCAACACCGGGGAGCTGTTTTTT
CSASNGPNTGELFF
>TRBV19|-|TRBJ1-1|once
TGTGCCAGTAGTAAAAATGACCAGGGATTCGGTGAAGCTTTCTTT
CASSKNDQGFGEAFF
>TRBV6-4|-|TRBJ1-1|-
TGTGCCAGCAGTGACAGGGACAACACTGAAGCTTTCTTT
CASSDRDNTEAFF
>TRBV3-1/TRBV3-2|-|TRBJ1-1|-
TGTGCCAGCAGCCAGGGTTTTATTGAAGCTTTCTTT
CASSQGFIEAFF
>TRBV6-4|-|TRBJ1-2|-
TGTGCCAGCAGTGATCAGGCAGGCGGCTATGGCTACACCTTC
CASSDQAGGYGYTF